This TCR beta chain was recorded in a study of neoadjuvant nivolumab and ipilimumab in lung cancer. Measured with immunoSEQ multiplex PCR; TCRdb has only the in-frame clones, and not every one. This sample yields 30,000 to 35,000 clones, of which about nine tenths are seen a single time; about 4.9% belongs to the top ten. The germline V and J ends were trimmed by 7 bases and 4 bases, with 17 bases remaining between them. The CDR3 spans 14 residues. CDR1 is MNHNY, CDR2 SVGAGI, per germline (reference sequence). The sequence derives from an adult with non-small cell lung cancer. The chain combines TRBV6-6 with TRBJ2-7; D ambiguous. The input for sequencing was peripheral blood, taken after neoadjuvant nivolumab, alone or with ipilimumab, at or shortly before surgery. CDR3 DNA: TGTGCCAGCAAAAGGGTCGTGAGTGGGTACGAGCAGTACTTC. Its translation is CASKRVVSGYEQYF.